One T cell receptor (beta chain) is described in this entry. The data are from a study of T cell responses to AZD1222 COVID-19 vaccine. Some clones are missing from TCRdb's copy, which holds only in-frame ones; the method was immunoSEQ multiplex PCR. This sample has around 160,000 clones, with roughly 91% found just once. The CDR3 is 15 residues long. Looked up from germline, CDR1 is SGHKS and CDR2 is YYEKEE (reference sequence). V lost 0 bases, J lost 0 bases, and 4 bases lay in between. Sequenced material: peripheral blood, taken on day 0 of AZD1222 vaccination. This clonotype was obtained from an adult in good health. The chain is built from TRBV5-5 and TRBJ1-6; D is undetermined. CDR3: CASSLEGSYNSPLHF. The CDR3, as DNA: TGTGCCAGCAGCTTGGAGGGCTCCTATAATTCACCCCTCCACTTT.